This entry lists 30 T cell receptor beta chains sequenced from one sample in a study of blood T cell repertoires in COVID-19. Method: immunoSEQ multiplex PCR; TCRdb's copy keeps in-frame clones and lacks some. The profile shows 75,000 to 95,000 clones, 88% of them singletons. The specimen sequenced was peripheral blood. These receptors originate from a human donor in a cohort sampled during active COVID-19.

The chain is built from TRBV20-1 and TRBJ2-7, with 7 bases identical to TRBD2. The germline gives CDR1 DFQATT, CDR2 SNEGSKA (reference sequence). The CDR3 is 11 residues long. The CDR3 reads CSGGSDYEQYF. The CDR3 DNA follows: TGCAGCGGGGGGAGCGACTACGAGCAGTACTTC.

The CDR3 loop is CASSPGSGRLNEQYF. CDR3 bases: TGTGCCAGCAGCCCGGGTAGCGGGCGGCTTAACGAGCAGTACTTC. This rearrangement joins TRBV4-2 to TRBJ2-7; 7 nucleotides line up with TRBD2. V was clipped by 4 bases and J by 5 bases; unmatched bases: 11. Germline V lookup: CDR1 LGHNA, CDR2 YNFKEQ. The CDR3 spans 15 residues.

The V and J genes are TRBV10-2 and TRBJ2-4; 8 positions match TRBD1. Germline V CDR1 and CDR2: WSHSY, SAAADI. The CDR3 runs to 16 residues. V lost 8 bases and J lost 0; bases outside the gene matches: 9. The CDR3 sequence: CASGDDRGLAKNIQYF. The CDR3 bases are TGCGCCAGCGGGGATGACAGGGGCTTAGCCAAAAACATTCAGTACTTC.

The V call is TRBV9, the J call TRBJ2-1, with 9 bases fitting TRBD1. V trimming: 3 bases; J trimming: 8 bases; junction bases outside the gene matches: 12. The CDR3 is 16 residues long. Germline lookup yields CDR1 SGDLS and CDR2 YYNGEE. CDR3 residues: CASSAATGGAWDEQFF. CDR3 coding DNA: TGTGCCAGCAGCGCAGCCACAGGGGGCGCTTGGGATGAGCAGTTCTTC.

V usage is TRBV2 and J usage is TRBJ2-7; D unclear. Germline CDR1 reads SNHLY; CDR2 reads FYNNEI. The ends were cut back, 1 base at V and 7 bases at J, with 11 bases in the middle. The CDR3 extends over 13 amino acids. CDR3 sequence (DNA): TGTGCCAGCAGTGAAGGTGGGCTCCGGGAGCAGTACTTC. Protein: CASSEGGLREQYF.

The genes are TRBV7-9 and TRBJ1-2; D possibly corresponds to TRBD1 (6 bases). Germline V CDR1 and CDR2: SEHNR, FQNEAQ (reference sequence). This CDR3 comprises 14 residues. V lost 1 base to trimming and J lost 6 bases, with 12 bases between them. In DNA, the CDR3 is TGTGCCAGCAGCTTAGGGGAGACAGGCGATGGCTACACCTTC. Amino acids: CASSLGETGDGYTF.

The gene calls are TRBV29-1 and TRBJ1-2; D is possibly TRBD1 (6 bases). The germline V and J ends were trimmed by 6 bases and 2 bases, with 13 bases remaining between them. Germline CDR1 SQVTM, CDR2 ANQGSEA. The CDR3 sequence is 13 residues long. This CDR3 is CSVYKDRNYGYTF. The CDR3 region has the DNA TGCAGCGTATATAAGGACAGAAACTATGGCTACACCTTC.

The rearrangement uses TRBV4-2 and TRBJ2-2; TRBD1 agrees at 8 bases. CDR3 length: 17 amino acids. Germline V lookup: CDR1 LGHNA, CDR2 YNFKEQ. V shed 4 bases, J shed 2 bases, and the junction held 9 bases outside the gene matches. CDR3 coding DNA: TGTGCCAGCAGCCGGGCCCCCGGGACAGGTAACACCGGGGAGCTGTTTTTT. It translates to CASSRAPGTGNTGELFF.

This sequence joins TRBV10-3 and TRBJ1-5, with a weak D call TRBD1 (6 bases). The CDR3 extends over 15 amino acids. Germline V gives CDR1 ENHRY, CDR2 SYGVKD. Trimming stripped 3 bases from V and 2 bases from J, with 11 bases between. CDR3 in amino acids: CAISDFPGGNQPQHF. The CDR3 DNA reads as TGTGCCATCAGTGACTTTCCAGGGGGCAATCAGCCCCAGCATTTT.

This chain uses TRBV10-3 with TRBJ2-5, with TRBD1 identical over 9 bases. The V gene's germline CDR1 is ENHRY and CDR2 SYGVKD. After removal of 5 bases from V and 5 bases from J, the junction contained 9 bases not matched to a gene. The CDR3 length is 15 residues. The CDR3 nucleotides read TGTGCCATCAGTTTCCCGGGACAGGGCGGGGAGACCCAGTACTTC. Encoded protein: CAISFPGQGGETQYF.

The chain carries TRBV6-2 or TRBV6-3 and TRBJ2-7; the match to TRBD1 covers 8 bases. This CDR3 has 16 residues. Trimming at V came to 0 bases and at J to 4 bases, leaving 8 bases not matched to a gene. The germline V gene has CDR1 MNHEY and CDR2 SVGEGT. This CDR3 reads CASSYSKDRVKYEQYF. In DNA, the CDR3 is TGTGCCAGCAGTTACTCTAAGGACAGGGTGAAGTACGAGCAGTACTTC.

This chain joins TRBV7-2 and TRBJ2-5, with a possible D match to TRBD2 (6 bases). CDR3 length: 13 residues. V was cut by 5 bases and J by 5 bases, with 12 bases left in between. Germline V CDR1 and CDR2: SGHTA, FQGNSA. The CDR3 DNA follows: TGTGCCAGCAGCGAAAAAGGAGGGGAGACCCAGTACTTC. Translating gives CASSEKGGETQYF.

The V and J genes are TRBV5-8 and TRBJ2-1, with D tentatively TRBD2 (6 bases). CDR1 is SGHTS and CDR2 is YDEGEE in the germline V gene. This CDR3 has 13 amino acids. The V end lost 5 bases, the J end lost 4 bases, and 10 bases lay between the germline ends. The CDR3 DNA is TGTGCCAGCAGGAGACTAGATTACAATGAGCAGTTCTTC. As protein: CASRRLDYNEQFF.

V usage is TRBV4-3 and J usage is TRBJ2-5, with D possibly being TRBD2 (6 bases). V was trimmed by 3 bases and J by 1 base, leaving 27 bases between them. In germline, CDR1 is LGHNA, CDR2 YSLEER. The CDR3 covers 20 residues. The chain's CDR3 is CASSQSPSRAHGGVQETQYF. CDR3 bases: TGCGCCAGCAGCCAGTCCCCGTCCAGGGCACATGGAGGGGTCCAAGAGACCCAGTACTTC.

This clone was observed a few times. This chain links TRBV2 with TRBJ1-5; 10 nucleotides agree with TRBD1. Germline-derived CDR1 and CDR2 are SNHLY and FYNNEI. CDR3 size: 14 residues. V lost 8 bases, J lost 7 bases, and 8 bases stayed unmatched. The CDR3 loop is CASGATGGRQPQHF. The CDR3 DNA reads TGTGCCAGCGGAGCGACAGGGGGCAGGCAGCCCCAGCATTTT. Full variable domain (outside the CDR3, taken from reference TRBV2 and TRBJ1-5): EPEVTQTPSHQVTQMGQEVILRCVPISNHLYFYWYRQILGQKVEFLVSFYNNEISEKSEIFDDQFSVERPDGSNFTLKIRSTKLEDSAMYFCASGATGGRQPQHFGDGTRLSIL.

Remarks on this clone: Other DNA sequences in the sample encode the same CDR3. The genes are TRBV6-5 and TRBJ1-1; a weak D match, TRBD1 (6 bases). This CDR3 region has 13 residues. Trimming cost V 4 bases and J 2 bases, with 8 bases left between them. Germline CDR1 and CDR2: MNHEY and SVGAGI. Written as DNA, the CDR3 is TGTGCCAGCAGTTTGACAGGTAACACTGAAGCTTTCTTT. It is translated as CASSLTGNTEAFF.

This rearrangement joins TRBV12-5 to TRBJ1-2; 10 nucleotides line up with TRBD1. J lost 14 bases, V lost 0 bases, and 6 bases had no gene match. Per the germline V gene, CDR1 is LGHNT and CDR2 is FRNRAP. The CDR3 spans 13 residues. The CDR3 DNA follows: TGTGCTAGTGGTTTGGTGGGACAGGGGAGACGGACCTTC. Protein: CASGLVGQGRRTF.

J is TRBJ1-2 and V is TRBV6-2 or TRBV6-3, with a tentative D call TRBD1 (5 bases). Germline-derived CDR1 and CDR2 are MNHEY and SVGEGT. The CDR3 covers 15 residues. Deletions cut 2 bases from V and 4 bases from J, with 14 bases between. The chain's CDR3 is CASSYGALTAYGYTF. Written as DNA, the CDR3 is TGTGCCAGCAGTTACGGGGCACTAACGGCCTATGGCTACACCTTC.

The V and J genes are TRBV19 and TRBJ1-3; 9 positions agree with TRBD1. After removal of 7 bases from V and 0 bases from J, the junction contained 7 bases not matched to a gene. CDR1 LNHDA and CDR2 SQIVND come from the germline V gene (reference sequence). CDR3 length: 16 amino acids. Here the CDR3 reads CASKPGQGISGNTIYF. CDR3 DNA sequence: TGTGCCAGTAAACCGGGACAGGGAATCTCTGGAAACACCATATATTTT. Supplemented by reference TRBV19 and TRBJ1-3, the full variable domain reads DGGITQSPKYLFRKEGQNVTLSCEQNLNHDAMYWYRQDPGQGLRLIYYSQIVNDFQKGDIAEGYSVSREKKESFPLTVTSAQKNPTAFYLCASKPGQGISGNTIYFGEGSWLTVV.

The J gene is TRBJ1-1, the V gene TRBV2; D is ambiguous. CDR3 length equals 13 residues. Germline CDR1 and CDR2: SNHLY and FYNNEI. V lost 8 bases and J 0 bases, leaving 10 bases between the germline ends. The CDR3 loop is CASRGFMNTEAFF. CDR3 nucleotide sequence: TGTGCCAGCCGCGGATTCATGAACACTGAAGCTTTCTTT. The entire variable domain, with the rest obtained from reference TRBV2 and TRBJ1-1, is as follows: EPEVTQTPSHQVTQMGQEVILRCVPISNHLYFYWYRQILGQKVEFLVSFYNNEISEKSEIFDDQFSVERPDGSNFTLKIRSTKLEDSAMYFCASRGFMNTEAFFGQGTRLTVV.

The chain uses TRBV5-1 and TRBJ2-7, with D possibly being TRBD2 (7 bases). Looked up from germline, CDR1 is SGHRS and CDR2 is YFSETQ. V lost 2 bases and J lost 6, with 15 bases in between. The CDR3 runs 14 residues. The CDR3 DNA reads TGCGCCAGCAGCTTAGGGGGAGCGGGGCTCGAGCAGTACTTC. Amino acids: CASSLGGAGLEQYF.

V gene TRBV7-9 combines with J gene TRBJ1-2; TRBD1 might be the D (5 bases). CDR3 length equals 9 residues. Germline CDR1 reads SEHNR; CDR2 reads FQNEAQ (reference sequence). V was trimmed by 1 base and J by 14 bases, leaving 5 bases between them. This CDR3 is CASSLEGTF. CDR3 coding DNA: TGTGCCAGCAGCTTAGAGGGGACCTTC.

V and J are TRBV11-2 and TRBJ2-1, with 7 bases fitting TRBD2. CDR1 is SGHAT and CDR2 is FQNNGV in the germline V gene. V trimming: 0 bases; J trimming: 3 bases; junction bases outside the gene matches: 2. This CDR3 contains 15 residues. The CDR3 reads CASSLEGTNYNEQFF. The CDR3 DNA follows: TGTGCCAGCAGCTTAGAGGGGACTAACTACAATGAGCAGTTCTTC.

This clone was seen a single time. The chain uses TRBV7-9 and TRBJ1-4; D is undetermined. V was clipped by 3 bases and J by 12 bases, with 11 bases between them. The CDR3 has 12 residues. CDR1 and CDR2 from the germline V gene are SEHNR and FQNEAQ (reference sequence). Here the CDR3 DNA reads TGTGCCAGCAGCTTGGAAGGTGGGCAACTGTTTTTT. Its protein product is CASSLEGGQLFF.

This chain joins TRBV6-2 or TRBV6-3 and TRBJ1-5, with D unresolved. Trimming took off 2 bases at V and 0 bases at J, with 8 bases between the two ends. Looked up from germline, CDR1 is MNHEY and CDR2 is SVGEGT. CDR3 length: 15 residues. In DNA form, the CDR3 reads TGTGCCAGCAGTTACCCAGGCCATAGCAATCAGCCCCAGCATTTT. Amino acid sequence: CASSYPGHSNQPQHF.

The rearrangement uses TRBV19 and TRBJ1-2, with 7 bases that match TRBD1. With 6 bases clipped from V and 4 bases from J, the junction kept 8 bases outside the gene matches. Germline CDR1 is LNHDA and CDR2 is SQIVND (reference sequence). The CDR3 is 14 residues long. The CDR3 nucleotides are TGTGCCAGTAGCAACCGACAGGGAACCTATGGCTACACCTTC. Translating gives CASSNRQGTYGYTF.

J is TRBJ2-7 and V is TRBV30; TRBD1 agrees at 7 bases. CDR1 and CDR2 from the germline V gene are GTSNPN and SVGIG (reference sequence). The ends lost 3 bases at V and 0 bases at J; junction bases unmatched: 8. The CDR3 sequence is 15 residues long. The CDR3 protein is CAWRRQGPISYEQYF. The CDR3 DNA is TGTGCCTGGAGGCGACAGGGCCCTATCTCCTACGAGCAGTACTTC.

This clone was observed a single time. V is TRBV15 and J is TRBJ1-6; tentative D call: TRBD1 (5 bases). Germline loops: CDR1 LNHNV, CDR2 YYDKDF (reference sequence). The CDR3 contains 16 residues. V was cut by 0 bases and J by 10 bases, with 16 bases left in between. The CDR3 nucleotides are TGTGCCACCAGCAGAGATCGCGTGGGGGGAAACTCACCCCTCCACTTT. Translating gives CATSRDRVGGNSPLHF.

The chain uses TRBV6-5 and TRBJ2-5; D might be TRBD1 (5 bases). V was cut by 8 bases and J by 5 bases, with 18 bases left in between. This CDR3 spans 14 amino acids. Germline V gene lookup returns CDR1 MNHEY and CDR2 SVGAGI. The CDR3 DNA reads as TGTGCCAGCCCCCGGTCAGGGCTGGGGGAGACCCAGTACTTC. Amino acid sequence: CASPRSGLGETQYF.

The rearrangement uses TRBV7-2 and TRBJ2-3; TRBD2 aligns across 10 bases. The CDR3 contains 15 residues. Germline assignment: CDR1 SGHTA and CDR2 FQGNSA. The V segment lost 0 bases and the J segment 7 bases; nucleotides outside the gene matches: 4. CDR3 loop: CASSLATSGLHTQYF. The CDR3 DNA reads as TGTGCCAGCAGCTTAGCGACTAGCGGGCTACATACGCAGTATTTT.